These T cell receptor beta chains were read from a single sample in a study of shared clonotypes between healthy human individuals. Some clones are missing from TCRdb's copy, which holds only in-frame ones; the method was immunoSEQ multiplex PCR. Among some 1.5 million clones listed, approximately 98% were seen once. Input material: naive CD4+ T cells sorted from blood. The source is a man aged 25 to 45 in good health. Both conserved end residues are part of each CDR3. D genes are given only for firm matches. Where a row states a size, it is once, few, many or the class of an expanded clone; other rows omit it.

>TRBJ2-1|TRBV21-1|-|-
CASSSARASYNEQFF
TGTGCCAGCAGCTCTGCCAGGGCCTCCTACAATGAGCAGTTCTTC
>TRBJ2-7|TRBV10-1|-|-
CASTGGRDGDYEQYF
TGCGCCAGCACCGGAGGTCGGGACGGAGACTACGAGCAGTACTTC
>TRBJ2-7|TRBV5-1|-|-
CASSVSVGVSYEQYF
TGCGCCAGCAGCGTCTCGGTGGGGGTGTCCTACGAGCAGTACTTC
>TRBJ1-5|TRBV4-1|once|-
CASSQPAGARRNQPQHF
TGCGCCAGCAGCCAACCGGCGGGGGCCCGAAGAAATCAGCCCCAGCATTTT
>TRBJ1-2|TRBV29-1|-|-
CSVVKGQGYGYTF
TGCAGCGTTGTCAAGGGGCAAGGGTATGGCTACACCTTC
>TRBJ1-3|TRBV9|-|TRBD1
CASSGDRAGNTIYF
TGTGCCAGCAGCGGTGACAGGGCTGGAAACACCATATATTTT
>TRBJ1-2|TRBV7-8|-|-
CASSLASLRYYGYTF
TGTGCCAGCAGCTTAGCGAGTTTACGCTACTATGGCTACACCTTC
>TRBJ2-3|TRBV9|-|TRBD2
CASSGRGARVTDTQYF
TGTGCCAGCAGCGGGCGGGGGGCGCGGGTCACAGATACGCAGTATTTT
>TRBJ2-7|TRBV7-8|-|-
CASSLAPGSEQYF
TGTGCCAGCAGCTTAGCCCCCGGCAGCGAGCAGTACTTC
>TRBJ2-5|TRBV11-2|-|TRBD1
CASSTPTGRHQETQYF
TGTGCCAGCAGCACTCCGACAGGGAGACACCAAGAGACCCAGTACTTC
>TRBJ2-7|TRBV5-1|-|-
CASSLVGTLGGEQYF
TGCGCCAGCAGCTTGGTCGGGACCCTAGGAGGCGAGCAGTACTTC
>TRBJ2-1|TRBV5-1|-|-
CASSRGGGASYNEQFF
TGCGCCAGCAGCCGAGGAGGGGGCGCGTCGTACAATGAGCAGTTCTTC
>TRBJ1-2|TRBV30|-|-
CAWSVTGDYGYTF
TGTGCCTGGAGTGTAACAGGAGACTATGGCTACACCTTC
>TRBJ1-2|TRBV28|-|-
CASSQGRYYGYTF
TGTGCCAGCAGCCAGGGACGGTACTATGGCTACACCTTC
>TRBJ2-1|TRBV11-2|-|-
CASSLRPYRDNEQFF
TGTGCCAGCAGCTTACGACCCTATAGAGACAATGAGCAGTTCTTC
>TRBJ2-7|TRBV19|-|TRBD1
CASSDRDYEQYF
TGTGCCAGTAGTGACAGGGACTACGAGCAGTACTTC
>TRBJ2-3|TRBV2|-|-
CASSPVPRGADTQYF
TGTGCCAGCAGCCCAGTCCCCCGTGGGGCAGATACGCAGTATTTT
>TRBJ2-1|TRBV13|-|-
CASSLVGPQRSSYNEQFF
TGTGCCAGCAGCTTAGTGGGCCCCCAGCGATCCTCCTACAATGAGCAGTTCTTC
>TRBJ2-3|TRBV9|-|TRBD1
CASGGLGTASTDTQYF
TGTGCCAGCGGGGGCCTCGGGACAGCGAGCACAGATACGCAGTATTTT
>TRBJ2-7|TRBV7-2|-|-
CASSLVGTGARGTF
-
>TRBJ2-5|TRBV5-4|-|-
CASSLTQQIQETQYF
TGTGCCAGCAGCTTGACCCAGCAGATCCAAGAGACCCAGTACTTC
>TRBJ2-7|TRBV5-1|-|-
CASSHPSSPVETYEQYF
TGCGCCAGCAGCCACCCCTCTTCACCCGTGGAGACCTACGAGCAGTACTTC
>TRBJ2-5|TRBV5-6|-|-
CASSWTDQETQYF
TGTGCCAGCAGCTGGACGGACCAAGAGACCCAGTACTTC
>TRBJ2-1|TRBV5-4|-|TRBD2
CASSSGTSGRNEQFF
TGTGCCAGCAGCTCTGGGACTAGCGGGAGGAATGAGCAGTTCTTC
>TRBJ2-3|TRBV9|-|-
CASSVGEAVDTQYF
TGTGCCAGCAGCGTAGGAGAGGCGGTAGATACGCAGTATTTT
>TRBJ2-3|TRBV4-3|-|TRBD2
CASSQSPSGGYTDTQYF
TGCGCCAGCAGCCAATCACCTAGCGGGGGATACACAGATACGCAGTATTTT
>TRBJ2-3|TRBV10-2|-|-
CASSVAGKPTDTQYF
TGCGCCAGCAGTGTGGCAGGGAAGCCCACAGATACGCAGTATTTT
>TRBJ2-5|TRBV18|-|-
CASSPYQQETQYF
TGTGCCAGCTCACCTTACCAACAAGAGACCCAGTACTTC
>TRBJ2-7|TRBV28|-|TRBD2
CASSSTSGSPREQYF
TGTGCCAGCAGTTCTACTAGCGGGAGCCCCCGGGAGCAGTACTTC
>TRBJ2-5|TRBV19|once|-
CASSSLPDNRETQYF
TGTGCCAGTAGTAGCCTCCCGGACAACCGAGAGACCCAGTACTTC
>TRBJ2-1|TRBV5-1|-|-
CASSELSTNEQFF
TGCGCCAGCAGCGAACTCTCTACTAATGAGCAGTTCTTC
>TRBJ1-5|TRBV7-9|once|-
CASSSQGGQPQHF
TGTGCCAGCAGCTCACAGGGCGGGCAGCCCCAGCATTTT
>TRBJ2-1|TRBV5-4|-|TRBD2
CASSLVSLAGYNEQFF
TGTGCCAGCAGCTTGGTCTCACTAGCGGGATACAATGAGCAGTTCTTC
>TRBJ1-5|TRBV15|-|-
CATSDGGSNQPQHF
TGTGCCACCAGCGATGGGGGCTCGAATCAGCCCCAGCATTTT
>TRBJ2-1|TRBV28|-|TRBD2
CASRTAGGSYNEQFF
TGTGCCAGCAGAACCGCGGGAGGATCCTACAATGAGCAGTTCTTC
>TRBJ2-6|TRBV29-1|-|-
CSVSLSGANVLTF
TGCAGCGTTTCCTTGTCTGGGGCCAACGTCCTGACTTTC
>TRBJ2-3|TRBV13|-|TRBD2
CASSLGREFTDTQYF
TGTGCCAGCAGCTTAGGGCGGGAGTTCACAGATACGCAGTATTTT
>TRBJ2-5|TRBV11-2|once|-
CASRPLGGETQYF
TGTGCCAGCAGACCCCTTGGGGGAGAGACCCAGTACTTC
>TRBJ2-5|TRBV6-8|-|TRBD2
CASSFFPKLGTSGRALGWETQYF
TGTGCCAGCAGTTTCTTTCCGAAGCTGGGCACTAGCGGGAGGGCCTTGGGGTGGGAGACCCAGTACTTC
>TRBJ2-7|TRBV18|-|-
CASSPGSYEQYF
TGTGCCAGCTCACCCGGTTCCTACGAGCAGTACTTC
>TRBJ2-2|TRBV7-9|once|TRBD2
CAILPTSWNTGELFF
TGTGCCATCCTGCCGACTAGCTGGAACACCGGGGAGCTGTTTTTT
>TRBJ2-1|TRBV7-8|-|-
CASSARGTSIRELTVRYNEQFF
TGTGCCAGCAGCGCGAGGGGGACATCAATTAGGGAGTTAACCGTTAGATACAATGAGCAGTTCTTC
>TRBJ2-1|TRBV6-6|-|-
CASSYWGENNEQFF
TGTGCCAGCAGTTACTGGGGGGAAAACAATGAGCAGTTCTTC
>TRBJ1-5|TRBV28|-|-
CASSPGRSRFNNQPQHF
TGTGCCAGCAGTCCCGGACGGAGTCGCTTCAACAATCAGCCCCAGCATTTT
>TRBJ2-7|TRBV7-8|-|TRBD1
CASSFTTGTGGHEQYF
TGTGCCAGCAGCTTTACCACCGGGACAGGGGGTCACGAGCAGTACTTC
>TRBJ2-2|TRBV5-1|-|-
CASSETTKTGELFF
TGCGCCAGCAGCGAAACGACTAAAACCGGGGAGCTGTTTTTT
>TRBJ2-3|TRBV19|-|-
CASSISSGTDTQYF
TGTGCCAGTAGTATATCTAGCGGCACAGATACGCAGTATTTT
>TRBJ2-2|TRBV19|-|-
CASSRTRETTGELFF
TGTGCCAGTAGTCGAACTCGGGAGACGACCGGGGAGCTGTTTTTT
>TRBJ2-5|TRBV15|-|TRBD2
CATSVGTRLETQYF
TGTGCCACCAGCGTCGGGACTAGGCTAGAGACCCAGTACTTC